The 5 T cell receptor beta chains below come from one sample, sequenced in a study of graft-versus-host responses after intestinal transplantation. No antigen is known for these receptors. Data came from immunoSEQ multiplex PCR; TCRdb stores just in-frame clones and leaves some out. Of over 70,000 clones detected, roughly 90% appear once; the ten largest clones hold roughly 4%. The sample here was unstimulated CD8+ T cells sorted from spleen or lymph node cells, taken before transplant. These receptors came from a human donor who was the organ donor for an intestinal transplant.

This chain joins TRBV9 and TRBJ1-1; D possibly corresponds to TRBD1 (5 bases). The CDR3 length is 13 residues. CDR1 and CDR2 from the germline V gene are SGDLS and YYNGEE. Trimming cost V 9 bases and J 4 bases, with 16 bases left between them. The CDR3 sequence is CATSSGASTEAFF. The DNA for the CDR3 is TGTGCCACCTCGTCTGGGGCGAGCACTGAAGCTTTCTTT.

With respect to this clone: The DNA is left out, because the CDR3 cannot be placed on it with certainty; the CDR3 is given as TCRdb lists it. V gene TRBV2 combines with J gene TRBJ2-1; TRBD2, as called in the table, went unchecked against the DNA. A total of 15 residues make up the CDR3, ends included. Germline CDR1 SNHLY, CDR2 FYNNEI. The chain's CDR3 is CASKGVAGGNIKEFF.

In its sample, this clone was seen once. This rearrangement joins TRBV2 to TRBJ2-1; 10 bases match TRBD2. Losses at the gene ends were 6 bases for V and 7 bases for J; bases not matched to a gene: 9. The germline V gene encodes CDR1 SNHLY and CDR2 FYNNEI. The CDR3 covers 15 residues. The CDR3 DNA sequence: TGTGCCAGCAGGGTGCTAGCGGGGGACAGGAATGAGCAGTTCTTC. Amino acid sequence: CASRVLAGDRNEQFF.

The CDR3 spells CASSTSTTAGGGYTF. CDR3 in DNA: TGTGCCAGCAGTACATCCACTACAGCTGGAGGTGGCTACACCTTC. The chain carries TRBV6-5 and TRBJ1-2; D call uncertain. The CDR3 has 15 residues. V dropped 5 bases and J dropped 7 bases, with 20 bases sitting between them. Per the germline V gene, CDR1 is MNHEY and CDR2 is SVGAGI.

This chain connects TRBV28 to TRBJ2-3; 8 bases are shared with TRBD1. Germline-derived CDR1 and CDR2 are MDHEN and SYDVKM. The CDR3 loop spans 15 amino acids. Trimming at V came to 3 bases and at J to 0 bases, leaving 2 bases not matched to a gene. CDR3 in DNA: TGTGCCAGCAGTTTCGGGACAGGTAGCACAGATACGCAGTATTTT. Translated: CASSFGTGSTDTQYF.